The present entry profiles one T cell receptor beta chain with its context. Its antigen is currently unknown. These data belong to a study of T cell responses to AZD1222 COVID-19 vaccine. Study-wide results and caveats: Rises in breadth and depth of Spike-specific TCRs came after two AZD1222 doses.

CDR3 size: 14 residues. CDR1 and CDR2 from the germline V gene are LNHDA and SQIVND (reference sequence). Losses at the gene ends were 5 bases for V and 8 bases for J; bases not matched to a gene: 11. Sequencing was performed with immunoSEQ multiplex PCR; in TCRdb, only in-frame clones are kept and a portion is missing. Of approximately 110,000 clones detected, approximately 84% appear once; the ten largest clones hold 7% to 9%. The TCR sequence derives from an adult in good health. The rearrangement links TRBV19 to TRBJ1-2, with 7 bases aligning to TRBD1. The sample here was peripheral blood, taken on day 0 of AZD1222 vaccination. CDR3 sequence: CASSPYDRVQGYTF. The CDR3 region has the DNA TGTGCCAGTAGTCCCTATGACAGGGTACAAGGCTACACCTTC.